What follows are 17 T cell receptor beta chains derived from one specimen sequenced in a study of T cells in Graves' hyperthyroidism and ophthalmopathy. Amplification of TCR beta CDR3 regions was performed using RNA transcripts as template. The primer set for the first-round RT-PCR of the TCR CDR3 was HTBI. One entry per CDR3 protein, called by TCRdb with MiXCR from the multiplex PCR reads. The sample includes fewer than 650,000 distinct CDR3 sequences, roughly 15% seen only once; the top ten take more than 11%. Specimen: blood. These TCRs come from a woman aged 40-49 years with Graves' hyperthyroidism.

The chain links TRBV24-1 to TRBJ1-2; D gene uncertain. Trimming stripped 5 bases from V and 8 bases from J, with 17 bases between. This CDR3 contains 14 residues. Germline CDR1 reads KGHDR; CDR2 reads SFDVKD. CDR3 protein: CATSGAELPRGYTF. CDR3 DNA sequence: TGTGCCACCAGTGGGGCCGAACTACCCCGGGGCTACACCTTC.

In this sample, this clonotype turned up many times. This chain links TRBV7-9 with TRBJ2-7; the match to TRBD1 covers 10 bases. The V gene's germline CDR1 is SEHNR and CDR2 FQNEAQ (reference sequence). The J segment lost 3 bases and the V segment lost 1 base, leaving 3 bases of the junction unmatched. The CDR3 extends over 15 amino acids. The CDR3 DNA sequence: TGTGCCAGCAGCTTAGAGACAGGGGGCTTCTACGAGCAGTACTTC. Translating gives CASSLETGGFYEQYF.

The chain links TRBV11-2 to TRBJ2-5; D not certain. Trimming took off 2 bases at V and 4 bases at J, with 14 bases between the two ends. Germline V gene data show CDR1 as SGHAT and CDR2 as FQNNGV. The CDR3 covers 15 residues. The CDR3 sequence is CASSLTPLAGETQYF. The CDR3, as DNA: TGTGCCAGCAGCTTAACGCCTTTAGCCGGAGAGACCCAGTACTTC.

In this sample, this clonotype turned up many times. The rearrangement joins TRBV6-1 to TRBJ2-7; 7 bases are a match to TRBD1. CDR1 MNHNS and CDR2 SASEGT come from the germline V gene. J lost 3 bases, V lost 6 bases, and 8 bases had no gene match. CDR3 length: 14 amino acids. CDR3 amino acids: CASRSPGQNYEQYF. The CDR3 DNA follows: TGTGCCAGCAGGTCTCCGGGACAGAACTACGAGCAGTACTTC.

There are many counts of this clonotype. The J gene is TRBJ2-7, the V gene TRBV6-2 or TRBV6-3; TRBD2 is a possible D gene (6 bases). CDR3 length: 12 residues. The V gene lost 7 bases and the J gene lost 4 bases, with 11 bases spanning the gap. The V gene's germline CDR1 is MNHEY and CDR2 SVGEGT. The CDR3 sequence is CASKLGGYEQYF. For the CDR3, the DNA is TGTGCCAGCAAATTAGGAGGGTACGAGCAGTACTTC.

This clonotype has only a few counts. The chain couples TRBV2 to TRBJ2-1, with D uncertain. Germline V gene data show CDR1 as SNHLY and CDR2 as FYNNEI. V lost 3 bases and J lost 4, with 13 bases in between. The CDR3 extends over 15 amino acids. CDR3 sequence (DNA): TGTGCCAGCAGTGATATGGAACAACTTTACAATGAGCAGTTCTTC. As protein: CASSDMEQLYNEQFF.

The chain carries TRBV7-8 and TRBJ2-2; D gene ambiguous. The CDR3 spans 18 residues. Germline lookup yields CDR1 SGHVS and CDR2 FQNEAQ. V was trimmed by 5 bases and J by 0 bases, leaving 19 bases between them. CDR3 nucleotide sequence: TGTGCCAGCAGCCGAGAAAGGAAAGAATACACGAACACCGGGGAGCTGTTTTTT. It codes for CASSRERKEYTNTGELFF.

Many counts were recorded for this clonotype. The J gene is TRBJ1-2, the V gene TRBV11-2, with 10 nucleotides matching TRBD1. This CDR3 spans 16 amino acids. Germline V lookup: CDR1 SGHAT, CDR2 FQNNGV. Trimming took 4 bases from V and 0 from J; bases not matched to a gene: 5. CDR3 DNA sequence: TGTGCCAGCAGCTCTACCGGACAGGGGGCTAACTATGGCTACACCTTC. Protein sequence: CASSSTGQGANYGYTF.

This clonotype came up a few times. The DNA for the CDR3 is TGCGCCAGCAGCTTCTATGACAATGAGCAGTTCTTC. Amino acids: CASSFYDNEQFF. The chain has TRBV5-1 and TRBJ2-1; D ambiguous. CDR1 and CDR2 from the germline V gene are SGHRS and YFSETQ. The CDR3 loop spans 12 amino acids. V shed 2 bases and J shed 5 bases, with 5 bases lying between them.

This clonotype was recorded a few times. Written as DNA, the CDR3 is TGTGCCAGCAGCTTGGTTCTTGAGCGGAGTCAAGAGACCCAGTACTTC. It translates to CASSLVLERSQETQYF. The V call is TRBV5-5, the J call TRBJ2-5; D perhaps matches TRBD2 (5 bases). The V and J ends lost 0 bases and 2 bases respectively, with 14 bases between them. Germline CDR1 reads SGHKS; CDR2 reads YYEKEE (reference sequence). The CDR3 totals 16 residues.

The sample holds a few counts of this clonotype. The chain couples TRBV12-5 to TRBJ1-1; TRBD1 might be the D (6 bases). From germline, CDR1 is LGHNT and CDR2 FRNRAP. The CDR3 contains 16 residues. V was cut by 0 bases and J by 6 bases, with 17 bases left in between. CDR3 in DNA: TGTGCTAGTGGTTTGGTAATTGGGGGGCGCGACCCTGAAGCTTTCTTT. This sequence encodes CASGLVIGGRDPEAFF.

The sample holds a few counts of this clonotype. At one end, the junction sequence differs from germline, possibly due to a read error. The genes are TRBV27 and TRBJ2-5; 10 bases agree with TRBD2. The CDR3 runs 14 residues. Per germline, CDR1 MNHEY and CDR2 SMNVEV (reference sequence). The CDR3: CASRPSGSRETQYF. In DNA form, the CDR3 reads TGTGCAAGCAGACCTAGCGGGAGTAGAGAGACCCAGTACTTC.

To note about this clonotype: This may come from a read error, since a much larger clone is one base off. The chain couples TRBV12-3 or TRBV12-4 to TRBJ2-7; D may be TRBD2 (5 bases). V was cut by 9 bases and J by 6 bases, with 15 bases left in between. This CDR3 has 12 amino acids. The CDR3 DNA follows: TGTGCCAGAAGCACATTTGGAGGCGAGCAGTACTTC. Its protein product is CARSTFGGEQYF.

This clonotype was detected a few times. The CDR3 DNA sequence: TGCGCCAGCAGCCAGGCCAGGGGGACTACCAATGAGCAGTTCTTC. It translates to CASSQARGTTNEQFF. The chain uses TRBV4-1 and TRBJ2-1, with D possibly being TRBD1 or TRBD2 (7 bases each). V shed 3 bases and J shed 6 bases, with 15 bases lying between them. CDR1 and CDR2 (germline): MGHRA, YSYEKL. This CDR3 region has 15 residues.

The rearrangement joins TRBV19 to TRBJ1-5; tentatively, D is TRBD1 (5 bases). The CDR3 length is 13 residues. The germline V and J ends were trimmed by 4 bases and 9 bases, with 13 bases remaining between them. Germline CDR1 and CDR2: LNHDA and SQIVND (reference sequence). CDR3 residues: CASSNERGGPQHF. The CDR3 DNA reads as TGTGCCAGTAGTAACGAGAGGGGAGGGCCCCAGCATTTT.

This clonotype was counted at least ten times. The chain couples TRBV2 to TRBJ1-6, with D possibly matching TRBD1 (5 bases). Germline lookup yields CDR1 SNHLY and CDR2 FYNNEI. The CDR3 sequence is 15 residues long. V lost 6 bases, J lost 15 bases, and 24 bases lay in between. The chain's CDR3 is CASSSGGGGGVRLHF. DNA for the CDR3: TGTGCCAGCAGCAGTGGTGGAGGCGGGGGGGTTCGCCTCCACTTT.

This clonotype occurred many times. The chain is built from TRBV12-3 or TRBV12-4 and TRBJ1-4, with a weak D call TRBD1 (6 bases). Trimming stripped 2 bases from V and 7 bases from J, with 11 bases between. CDR3 size: 14 residues. CDR3 sequence reads: CASSLRGSFEKLFF. The CDR3 nucleotides are TGTGCCAGCAGTTTAAGGGGGTCTTTTGAAAAACTGTTTTTT.